Following are 29 T cell receptor beta chains from one sample sequenced in a study of molecular identifiers for immune sequencing clone quantification. TCRdb reanalysed the PCR reads using MiXCR and keeps one entry per CDR3 protein. The table lists approximately 500,000 distinct CDR3 sequences, over 20% of them singletons. Sequences were obtained from naive CD8+ T cells from blood, with Jurkat cell RNA spiked in. Described subset: FACS-sorted CD8+CD4-CCR7+CD45RA+ naive T cells. These TCRs come from a human donor in good health. Some libraries in this study had Jurkat cell RNA spiked in.

The J gene is TRBJ2-7, the V gene TRBV10-3; D call uncertain. The ends were cut back, 2 bases at V and 0 bases at J, with 8 bases in the middle. Looked up from germline, CDR1 is ENHRY and CDR2 is SYGVKD. There are 14 residues in the CDR3. The CDR3 here is CAISEGPLSYEQYF. The CDR3 bases are TGTGCCATCAGTGAGGGCCCTCTCTCCTACGAGCAGTACTTC.

This clonotype was recorded at least ten times. The chain links TRBV28 to TRBJ1-1; D remains unclear. The germline V gene encodes CDR1 MDHEN and CDR2 SYDVKM. V was clipped by 5 bases and J by 0 bases, with 10 bases between them. There are 14 residues in the CDR3. CDR3 nucleotide sequence: TGTGCCAGCAGTACCCAGTTCATGAACACTGAAGCTTTCTTT. As protein: CASSTQFMNTEAFF.

As for this clonotype: This may arise from a read error, as a much more abundant clone is one base away. V usage is TRBV6-6 and J usage is TRBJ1-1; the D gene is possibly TRBD1 (5 bases). This CDR3 has 13 residues. Germline V gene data show CDR1 as MNHNY and CDR2 as SVGAGI (reference sequence). CDR3 sequence (DNA): TGTGCCAGCAGTCCCCCAGCGGGGACTGGAGCTTTCTTT. Its protein product is CASSPPAGTGAFF.

The genes are TRBV6-5 and TRBJ2-3; TRBD2 matches at 10 bases. The CDR3 consists of 16 residues. In germline, CDR1 is MNHEY, CDR2 SVGAGI. With V trimmed by 0 bases and J by 6 bases, 6 bases remained unmatched. The CDR3 DNA follows: TGTGCCAGCAGTTACTCTCTAGCGGGAGTCCGGGATACGCAGTATTTT. Translation: CASSYSLAGVRDTQYF.

The chain joins TRBV12-3 or TRBV12-4 to TRBJ2-2; 8 bases align to TRBD1. The V segment lost 6 bases and the J segment 0 bases; nucleotides outside the gene matches: 6. The CDR3 length is 16 residues. The CDR3 nucleotides are TGTGCCAGCAGACACAGACAGGGGCCGAACACCGGGGAGCTGTTTTTT. Protein product: CASRHRQGPNTGELFF.

The chain couples TRBV14 to TRBJ1-2; D is unresolved. Trimming took off 7 bases at V and 5 bases at J, with 14 bases between the two ends. Per germline, CDR1 SGHDN and CDR2 FVKESK. The CDR3 spans 13 residues. The CDR3 loop is CASNPGGSYGYTF. The DNA of the CDR3 is TGTGCCAGCAACCCGGGCGGGAGTTATGGCTACACCTTC.

This chain connects TRBV4-1 to TRBJ2-7; D remains unclear. Germline V gives CDR1 MGHRA, CDR2 YSYEKL. The CDR3 has 13 residues. V was shortened by 3 bases and J by 6 bases, with 12 bases between the two germline ends. CDR3 loop: CASSHEPGTEQYF. In nucleotides, the CDR3 is TGCGCCAGCAGCCATGAGCCGGGCACCGAGCAGTACTTC.

This clonotype has more than one count but fewer than ten. The chain joins TRBV6-2 or TRBV6-3 to TRBJ2-7; a possible D gene is TRBD1 (6 bases). Germline CDR1 is MNHEY and CDR2 is SVGEGT. The CDR3 covers 17 residues. V was clipped by 0 bases and J by 3 bases, with 18 bases between them. This chain's CDR3 is CASSYSFQGIPYYEQYF. DNA for the CDR3: TGTGCCAGCAGTTACTCGTTTCAGGGGATTCCGTACTACGAGCAGTACTTC.

This clonotype came up a few times. This chain uses TRBV12-3 or TRBV12-4 with TRBJ1-1; no definite D call. The V end lost 7 bases, the J end lost 3 bases, and 15 bases lay between the germline ends. The CDR3 length is 14 residues. CDR3 region: CASIDLVGDTEAFF. The CDR3 nucleotides read TGTGCCAGCATCGACCTGGTTGGAGACACTGAAGCTTTCTTT.

This clonotype was seen more than once but under ten times. V is TRBV4-1 and J is TRBJ2-7, with TRBD2 matching 7 bases. V lost 0 bases, J lost 0 bases, and 17 bases stayed unmatched. Germline lookup yields CDR1 MGHRA and CDR2 YSYEKL. This CDR3 is built from 20 residues. The CDR3: CASSQDSRRIAGWSSYEQYF. In nucleotides, the CDR3 is TGCGCCAGCAGCCAAGATTCGAGACGGATAGCGGGCTGGAGCTCCTACGAGCAGTACTTC.

This clonotype was observed many times. The chain carries TRBV29-1 and TRBJ2-7; TRBD1 aligns across 7 bases. Germline values: CDR1 SQVTM, CDR2 ANQGSEA. This CDR3 is built from 13 residues. Trimming at V came to 7 bases and at J to 0 bases, leaving 6 bases not matched to a gene. The CDR3 region has the DNA TGCAGCGCTCGGGACAGTATCTCCTACGAGCAGTACTTC. Residues: CSARDSISYEQYF.

Regarding this clonotype: The junction departs from the called germline gene at one end, perhaps through a read error. V usage is TRBV18 and J usage is TRBJ2-7, with 8 positions matching TRBD1. The CDR3 runs 16 residues. CDR1 and CDR2 (germline): KGHSH, LQKENI. CDR3 residues: CASSPYPGQVTYAQYF. The CDR3 coding sequence is TGTGCCAGCTCACCGTATCCGGGACAGGTAACCTACGCGCAGTACTTC.

For this clonotype: Given a much more abundant clone one base away, this may be a read error. V is TRBV4-2 and J is TRBJ2-7; 11 bases map to TRBD1. CDR1 and CDR2 from the germline V gene are LGHNA and YNFKEQ. This CDR3 has 15 amino acids. The CDR3, as DNA: TGTGCCAGCAGCCAAGAGGGGACAGGGGGATACGAGCTGTACTTC. Translation gives CASSQEGTGGYELYF.

J is TRBJ2-3 and V is TRBV16; D unresolved. The CDR3 sequence is 15 residues long. V was shortened by 2 bases and J by 4 bases, with 13 bases between the two germline ends. Germline V lookup: CDR1 KGHSY, CDR2 FQNENV. The CDR3 sequence is CASSQELGYPDTQYF. CDR3 in DNA: TGTGCCAGCAGCCAAGAGTTGGGCTACCCAGATACGCAGTATTTT. Filled out from reference TRBV16 and TRBJ2-3, the complete variable domain reads GEEVAQTPKHLVRGEGQKAKLYCAPIKGHSYVFWYQQVLKNEFKFLISFQNENVFDETGMPKERFSAKCLPNSPCSLEIQATKLEDSAVYFCASSQELGYPDTQYFGPGTRLTVL.

This clonotype was observed a handful of times. The chain carries TRBV13 and TRBJ1-2, with D unclear. Germline CDR1 and CDR2: PRHDT and FYEKMQ (reference sequence). The CDR3 contains 17 residues. Trimming took off 2 bases at V and 0 bases at J, with 16 bases between the two ends. The CDR3: CASSLRPAAPANYGYTF. CDR3 DNA: TGTGCCAGCAGCTTAAGGCCAGCCGCTCCAGCTAACTATGGCTACACCTTC.

The chain carries TRBV10-3 and TRBJ2-5; 9 bases fit TRBD2. The germline CDR1 and CDR2 sequences are ENHRY and SYGVKD. The V and J ends lost 6 bases and 3 bases, in that order; junction bases with no gene match: 5. The CDR3 consists of 14 residues. Written as DNA, the CDR3 is TGTGCCATCAGGCCAGCGGGGGGCGAAGAGACCCAGTACTTC. This gives the protein CAIRPAGGEETQYF.

The V gene is TRBV9, the J gene TRBJ2-7, with 8 nucleotides matching TRBD2. Germline-derived CDR1 and CDR2 are SGDLS and YYNGEE. The CDR3 covers 16 residues. Trimming cost V 0 bases and J 2 bases; bases outside gene matches: 7. In DNA form, the CDR3 reads TGTGCCAGCAGCGTAGAGGCTGGCGGGGGGACCTACGAGCAGTACTTC. This gives the protein CASSVEAGGGTYEQYF.

The chain links TRBV4-1 to TRBJ1-1, with D unclear. V was cut by 1 base and J by 4 bases, with 10 bases left in between. CDR3 length: 14 residues. Germline V gene data show CDR1 as MGHRA and CDR2 as YSYEKL. In nucleotides, the CDR3 is TGCGCCAGCAGCCAAGTCGGACGGTCCACTGAAGCTTTCTTT. Its protein product is CASSQVGRSTEAFF.

This clonotype occurred many times. V is TRBV9 and J is TRBJ2-3, with a tentative D call TRBD1 (7 bases). The V end was cut by 3 bases, the J end by 0 bases, with 14 bases between. The CDR3 loop spans 16 amino acids. Germline CDR1 reads SGDLS; CDR2 reads YYNGEE. The CDR3 sequence: CASSERRGPSTDTQYF. CDR3 DNA sequence: TGTGCCAGCAGCGAGAGGAGGGGGCCTAGCACAGATACGCAGTATTTT.

This clonotype was recorded at least ten times. The V gene is TRBV7-8, the J gene TRBJ2-5; 13 bases fit TRBD2. Germline lookup yields CDR1 SGHVS and CDR2 FQNEAQ. V dropped 10 bases and J dropped 2; count of bases not matched to a gene: 10. This CDR3 is 16 amino acids long. The chain's CDR3 is CATAGLAGAEQETQYF. The DNA of the CDR3 is TGTGCCACCGCCGGACTAGCGGGGGCCGAACAAGAGACCCAGTACTTC.

This clonotype was detected many times. The J gene is TRBJ2-7, the V gene TRBV25-1; tentative D call: TRBD2 (6 bases). Trimming left V 4 bases short and J 3 bases short, with 16 bases between. The germline V gene encodes CDR1 MGHDK and CDR2 SYGVNS. This CDR3 comprises 15 residues. In nucleotides, the CDR3 is TGTGCCAGCAGTGCCCTCCGGAGGGGCGGCTACGAGCAGTACTTC. Translated, it gives CASSALRRGGYEQYF.

Only a few counts were recorded for this clonotype. This sequence joins TRBV6-2 or TRBV6-3 and TRBJ2-1; D gene ambiguous. The CDR3 contains 12 residues. Trimming pared 6 bases from V and 8 bases from J, leaving 11 bases between. Germline loops: CDR1 MNHEY, CDR2 SVGEGT. The CDR3 nucleotides read TGTGCCAGCAGACGCGACTGGGATGAGCAGTTCTTC. Residues: CASRRDWDEQFF.

The gene calls are TRBV7-6 and TRBJ2-1, with D perhaps being TRBD1 or TRBD2 (6 bases each). This CDR3 comprises 12 residues. In germline, CDR1 is SGHVS, CDR2 FNYEAQ. The V end lost 7 bases, the J end lost 10 bases, and 14 bases lay between the germline ends. CDR3: CASNDGGREQFF. The DNA for the CDR3 is TGTGCCAGCAACGACGGGGGCAGAGAGCAGTTCTTC.

This clonotype has just a few counts. V usage is TRBV27 and J usage is TRBJ2-3; D is perhaps TRBD2 (6 bases). The CDR3 covers 15 residues. The germline gives CDR1 MNHEY, CDR2 SMNVEV (reference sequence). V was trimmed by 6 bases and J by 6 bases, leaving 19 bases between them. The CDR3 is CASRPGTAPHDTQYF. The DNA of the CDR3 is TGTGCCAGCAGGCCCGGGACTGCCCCACACGATACGCAGTATTTT.

For this clonotype: A single base separates this from a much larger clone, so it may be a read error. The chain recombines TRBV3-1 with TRBJ1-1; TRBD1 matches 8 bases. V was clipped by 6 bases and J by 8 bases; unmatched bases: 14. CDR1 LGHDT and CDR2 YNNKEL come from the germline V gene (reference sequence). The CDR3 extends over 15 amino acids. CDR3 coding DNA: TGTGCCAGCAGACCGGGAGGAGGGACAGGTTACGAAGCTTTCTTT. As protein: CASRPGGGTGYEAFF.

This chain links TRBV13 with TRBJ2-7, with 11 bases identical to TRBD2. The V and J ends lost 5 bases and 3 bases, in that order; junction bases with no gene match: 6. CDR3 size: 15 residues. Germline V gene lookup returns CDR1 PRHDT and CDR2 FYEKMQ (reference sequence). The CDR3 protein is CASSRSGGGVYEQYF. As DNA, the CDR3 is TGTGCCAGCAGCCGTAGCGGGGGGGGGGTCTACGAGCAGTACTTC.

This clonotype was counted ten times or more. The DNA for the CDR3 is TGCGCCAGCAGCCATGTTTCCGGGACAGGGGTTGGCGAGCAGTACTTC. This translates into CASSHVSGTGVGEQYF. V and J are TRBV4-3 and TRBJ2-7; 10 bases fit TRBD1. The CDR3 spans 16 residues. V was clipped by 3 bases and J by 6 bases; unmatched bases: 11. The germline gives CDR1 LGHNA, CDR2 YSLEER.

This clonotype has ten or more counts. The chain is built from TRBV5-5 and TRBJ2-7; D call uncertain. Germline CDR1 and CDR2: SGHKS and YYEKEE (reference sequence). This CDR3 spans 14 amino acids. Trimming shortened V by 0 bases and J by 2 bases, and 9 bases separated the two germline ends. The CDR3 region has the DNA TGTGCCAGCAGCTTGGGGTTACTACCCTACGAGCAGTACTTC. Protein sequence: CASSLGLLPYEQYF.

In this sample, this clonotype turned up a few times. The chain combines TRBV7-9 with TRBJ1-2; D unclear. The CDR3 totals 13 residues. Germline V CDR1 and CDR2: SEHNR, FQNEAQ (reference sequence). Trimming shortened V by 1 base and J by 1 base, and 4 bases separated the two germline ends. The CDR3 loop reads CASSLGDNYGYTF. The CDR3 nucleotides are TGTGCCAGCAGCTTAGGGGATAACTATGGCTACACCTTC.